Included here is one T cell receptor (beta chain) sequence, with context. This clonotype was detected a few times. This clone's antigen is unknown. Base qualities are not provided; no much larger clone lies one nucleotide away. These data originate in a study of T cells after yellow fever vaccination (dated by TCRdb to about 2019). With regard to the full study: Libraries from fractions with low cell numbers were prepared with the SMART-Seq v4 Ultra Low Input RNA kit. Bulk PBMC replicates and cell subsets were isolated from blood drawn at multiple timepoints before and after both primary and secondary immunization. To track T-cell clones before and after primary and booster YFV17D yellow fever vaccination, bulk TCR alpha and beta repertoires were sequenced longitudinally. Two healthy male donors, one aged 18 to 30 and one aged 30 to 39 years, made up the cohort. The full study reports these points: A small fraction of clonotypes appeared in both the CD4 and CD8 compartments, likely as a result of convergent recombination. Computational filtering was required because FACS-sorted repertoires could contain abundant contaminating clonotypes from the bulk population. The study included only a couple of donors, which limits how far the findings can be generalized. The secondary T-cell response was weaker than the primary response but faster, peaking on day 5 instead of day 15. After the booster, most of the clones that had expanded following primary vaccination were detected again (roughly 97% of CD4 and around 90% of CD8), which suggests that memory was broadly maintained.

This sample's treatment or condition label indicates: live attenuated yellow fever vaccine strain. A standard Ficoll-Paque protocol was used to isolate PBMCs from peripheral blood. Dynabeads CD4 and CD8 positive selection kits were used to isolate the CD4 and CD8 T-cell fractions. TriZol was used to extract RNA from bulk PBMCs, from CD4 and CD8 fractions, and from dextramer-positive and dextramer-negative fractions. TCR cDNA was made using 5'RACE template switching, a step that added a universal primer site and unique molecular identifiers. Priming of cDNA synthesis was performed from both the TCR alpha and TCR beta constant segments. Libraries were amplified in two PCR steps, with sample barcodes and sequencing adapters added in the second step. Sequencing of libraries was performed on Illumina HiSeq 2500 (2x100 bp) or NovaSeq (2x150 bp). In the original analysis: Demultiplexing of reads and collapsing into UMI consensus sequences were performed with MIGEC, and V(D)J alignment was carried out with MiXCR. Vaccine-responding clonotypes were identified with edgeR using replicate PBMC samples, with FDR below 0.01 and a log2 fold change above 5 up to day 15 being required. Each bulk clonotype was labeled CD4 or CD8 based on which sequenced repertoire, CD4 or CD8, contained the clonotype at higher abundance. TCRdb redid the processing of the public reads, applying fastp at Q25 and MiXCR, and retained in-frame beta chains. Each entry is one CDR3 protein sequence, shown with its most common DNA and genes. V and J calls and clone size were set by TCRdb, not the authors. The table for this sample lists about 260,000 distinct CDR3 sequences; roughly 13% of them were counted only once. Clones ranked in the top ten supply 0.4% to 0.55% of the sample.

As encoded in the germline V gene (reference sequence), CDR1 is MNHEY while CDR2 is SMNVEV. Including the terminal cysteine and phenylalanine, the CDR3 comprises 13 residues. This entry keeps only the CDR3 DNA: 39 bases, framed from base 1. V is shortened by 8 bases, J by 9 bases, and the region joining them spans 14 bases. Rearrangement joined TRBV27 to TRBJ1-6, with no confident D gene call. Source: CD4+ T cells sorted from PBMCs, taken 45 days after the yellow fever booster vaccination. The sequence was collected from a man aged 30 to 45 who received the YFV17D yellow fever vaccine. CDR3 region: CASRRKIGSPLHF. In nucleotide form, the sequence is TGTGCCAGCCGACGGAAGATAGGTTCACCCCTCCACTTT.